The 27 T cell receptor beta chains presented below share a single source sample, sequenced in a study of blood T cells in healthy people across ages (dated by TCRdb to the mid-2010s). Libraries were constructed by 5' RACE. The data were produced on an Illumina HiSeq 2500. A second PCR of roughly 7 to 12 cycles was run with a J-beta primer mix and a sample-barcoded 5' primer. The public reads were quality trimmed at Q25 with fastp and then assembled into clones with MiXCR by TCRdb, keeping productive beta chains. Every CDR3 protein is listed once, alongside the most common genes and DNA of its rows. The sample table records 710,000 or so distinct CDR3 sequences; roughly 20% of these occur just once. The ten largest clones add up to about 22% of the sample. Material: blood. The receptors were gathered from an older man in good health.

The chain carries TRBV7-2 and TRBJ2-7; the D call may be TRBD1 or TRBD2 (5 bases each). In germline, CDR1 is SGHTA, CDR2 FQGNSA. The germline V and J ends were trimmed by 6 bases and 4 bases, with 16 bases remaining between them. This CDR3 is 14 amino acids long. CDR3 amino acids: CASSPGTEVYEQYV. DNA of the CDR3: TGTGCCAGCAGTCCCGGGACGGAGGTTTACGAGCAGTACGTC.

This clonotype showed up just a few times. The CDR3: CASSLGYRNTEAFF. The CDR3 DNA reads as TGTGCCAGCAGCTTAGGGTACCGGAACACTGAAGCTTTCTTT. This chain connects TRBV7-9 to TRBJ1-1, with D uncertain. V was clipped by 1 base and J by 1 base, with 7 bases between them. The CDR3 loop spans 14 amino acids. Germline CDR1 is SEHNR and CDR2 is FQNEAQ (reference sequence).

This clonotype was seen only a few times. At one end the junction does not follow the germline gene, possibly because of a read error. This chain uses TRBV6-5 with TRBJ2-3; 7 bases agree with TRBD2. Per germline, CDR1 MNHEY and CDR2 SVGAGI. The CDR3 is made up of 16 amino acids. The CDR3 protein is CASSSLRAGNTDTRYF. CDR3 coding DNA: TGTGCCAGCAGTTCCCTACGAGCGGGGAACACAGATACGCGGTATTTT.

A few counts support this clonotype. One junction end disagrees with the germline gene, perhaps due to a read error. The rearrangement links TRBV27 to TRBJ1-4; D gene unclear. The CDR3 sequence is 16 residues long. The germline V gene has CDR1 MNHEY and CDR2 SMNVEV (reference sequence). For the CDR3, the DNA is TGTGACAGCAGCGAAGATTGGGGATCAGCTAATGAAAAACTGTTTTTT. Its translation is CDSSEDWGSANEKLFF.

This clonotype was observed a few times. This chain connects TRBV7-2 to TRBJ2-1; 8 bases align to TRBD2. J lost 5 bases, V lost 2 bases, and 8 bases had no gene match. Germline V lookup: CDR1 SGHTA, CDR2 FQGNSA. The CDR3 covers 16 residues. CDR3 sequence (DNA): TGTGCCAGCAGCTTACCCGGGGGGGCAATCGACAATGAGCAGTTCTTC. It yields the protein CASSLPGGAIDNEQFF. Filled out from reference TRBV7-2 and TRBJ2-1, the complete variable domain reads GAGVSQSPSNKVTEKGKDVELRCDPISGHTALYWYRQSLGQGLEFLIYFQGNSAPDKSGLPSDRFSAERTGGSVSTLTIQRTQQEDSAVYLCASSLPGGAIDNEQFFGPGTRLTVL.

This chain connects TRBV18 to TRBJ2-3, with 7 bases fitting TRBD1. Trimming cost V 1 base and J 7 bases; bases outside gene matches: 8. The CDR3 contains 15 residues. Germline V gives CDR1 KGHSH, CDR2 LQKENI. The CDR3 nucleotides are TGTGCCAGCTCACCACGACAGGGAGAAGGAAATACGCAGTATTTT. Amino acid sequence: CASSPRQGEGNTQYF.

The chain recombines TRBV5-5 with TRBJ2-2; D is ambiguous. Trimming stripped 4 bases from V and 4 bases from J, with 14 bases between. CDR1 SGHKS and CDR2 YYEKEE come from the germline V gene (reference sequence). This CDR3 region has 15 residues. This chain's CDR3 is CASSLEPRSTGELFF. CDR3 in DNA: TGTGCCAGCAGCCTTGAACCGAGGTCCACCGGGGAGCTGTTTTTT.

A few counts support this clonotype. The chain uses TRBV7-6 and TRBJ1-4; TRBD1 might be the D (5 bases). Per the germline V gene, CDR1 is SGHVS and CDR2 is FNYEAQ. The CDR3 contains 17 residues. V lost 1 base to trimming and J lost 2 bases, with 14 bases between them. CDR3 nucleotide sequence: TGTGCCAGCAGCTTAGAGTTGAGGGGCTCCACTAATGAAAAACTGTTTTTT. Protein sequence: CASSLELRGSTNEKLFF.

The chain employs TRBV18 and TRBJ2-1; the D is unclear. This CDR3 is built from 13 residues. V was cut by 3 bases and J by 6 bases, with 9 bases left in between. Germline V gene data show CDR1 as KGHSH and CDR2 as LQKENI. This CDR3 reads CASSPKAVNEQFF. In DNA, the CDR3 is TGTGCCAGCTCACCCAAAGCAGTCAATGAGCAGTTCTTC.

This clonotype has only a few counts. The rearrangement uses TRBV13 and TRBJ2-7, with D perhaps being TRBD1 or TRBD2 (7 bases each). The CDR3 is 15 amino acids. V dropped 7 bases and J dropped 4 bases, with 20 bases sitting between them. CDR1 is PRHDT, CDR2 FYEKMQ, per germline (reference sequence). As DNA, the CDR3 is TGTGCCAGCAACAGGGGAGGGGCCGGTGTTTACGAGCAGTACTTC. This encodes CASNRGGAGVYEQYF.

For this clonotype: This likely comes from a read error, as the CDR3 has no conserved phenylalanine or tryptophan at its end. This sequence joins TRBV7-9 and TRBJ2-1; 14 bases are shared with TRBD2. The germline V gene encodes CDR1 SEHNR and CDR2 FQNEAQ (reference sequence). This CDR3 has 16 amino acids. J was trimmed by 8 bases and V by 3 bases; bases with no gene match: 6. The CDR3 bases are TGTGCCAGCAGCTTCCGGACTAGCGGGAGGAACGATGAGCAGTTCCTC. It codes for CASSFRTSGRNDEQFL.

V and J are TRBV5-1 and TRBJ2-2; D unclear. The V end was cut by 2 bases, the J end by 7 bases, with 12 bases between. The CDR3 extends over 14 amino acids. Germline assignment: CDR1 SGHRS and CDR2 YFSETQ. For the CDR3, the DNA is TGCGCCAGCAGCTTCAGGACGTCTGGCGGGGAGCTGTTTTTT. It specifies CASSFRTSGGELFF.

The sample holds a few counts of this clonotype. The chain combines TRBV4-3 with TRBJ2-2; no reliable D call. The germline V and J ends were trimmed by 2 bases and 4 bases, with 5 bases remaining between them. The CDR3 has 13 amino acids. CDR1 is LGHNA and CDR2 is YSLEER in the germline V gene. The CDR3, as DNA: TGCGCCAGCAGCCAAATGGGCACCGGGGAGCTGTTTTTT. Its protein is CASSQMGTGELFF.

This clonotype has just a few counts. The gene calls are TRBV11-2 and TRBJ2-7; a possible D gene is TRBD1 (7 bases). The J call is doubtful: the DNA matches TRBJ2-1 better. From germline, CDR1 is SGHAT and CDR2 FQNNGV. This CDR3 has 13 amino acids. Here the CDR3 DNA reads TGTGCCGGCCAGCCAGGGGGGTCGAATGAGCAGTTCTTC. It codes for CAGQPGGSNEQFF.

This clonotype has only a few counts. The rearrangement joins TRBV5-1 to TRBJ2-1; D is ambiguous. This CDR3 contains 13 residues. In germline, CDR1 is SGHRS, CDR2 YFSETQ. Trimming removed 1 base from V and 5 bases from J, with 7 bases in between. CDR3: CASSLPEDNEQFF. CDR3 nucleotides: TGCGCCAGCAGCTTGCCCGAAGACAATGAGCAGTTCTTC. Looking up the rest from reference TRBV5-1 and TRBJ2-1 gives the full variable domain: KAGVTQTPRYLIKTRGQQVTLSCSPISGHRSVSWYQQTPGQGLQFLFEYFSETQRNKGNFPGRFSGRQFSNSRSEMNVSTLELGDSALYLCASSLPEDNEQFFGPGTRLTVL.

This clonotype turned up a few times. The chain combines TRBV24-1 with TRBJ2-5; tentatively, D is TRBD1 (6 bases). The end of the DNA is better explained by TRBJ2-1, so the J call may be wrong. Germline V gives CDR1 KGHDR, CDR2 SFDVKD. The CDR3 covers 16 residues. The CDR3 sequence: CATSDFDRNRVDEQFF. DNA for the CDR3: TGTGCCACCAGTGATTTTGACAGGAATAGGGTGGATGAGCAGTTCTTC.

To note about this clonotype: One end of the junction varies from germline; a read error may be responsible. J is TRBJ2-3 and V is TRBV12-3 or TRBV12-4; D not resolved. This CDR3 is 13 amino acids long. The DNA for the CDR3 is TGTGCCAGCAGTTTCTTGCGCACAGATGCGCAGTATTTT. Translated, it gives CASSFLRTDAQYF.

Only a few counts were recorded for this clonotype. The chain joins TRBV20-1 to TRBJ2-5; D call uncertain. The last part of the DNA fits TRBJ2-7 better; the J call may be wrong. The CDR3 totals 15 residues. CDR1 is DFQATT, CDR2 SNEGSKA, per germline (reference sequence). CDR3 DNA sequence: TGCAGTGCTAGAGATCTAGGTAGCAGGACCTACGAGCAGTACTTC. Translating it yields CSARDLGSRTYEQYF.

The chain has TRBV5-1 and TRBJ2-1; D assignment may be TRBD1 or TRBD2 (5 bases each). Germline V CDR1 and CDR2: SGHRS, YFSETQ. V gave up 4 bases and J gave up 10 bases, with 15 bases separating them. This CDR3 is built from 13 residues. The CDR3 protein is CASSPGSGQEQFF. In DNA form, the CDR3 reads TGCGCCAGCAGCCCAGGGAGTGGTCAGGAGCAGTTCTTC.

The rearrangement uses TRBV14 and TRBJ2-7; D is undetermined. The CDR3 has 14 residues. From germline, CDR1 is SGHDN and CDR2 FVKESK. V was trimmed by 4 bases and J by 1 base, leaving 11 bases between them. CDR3 coding DNA: TGTGCCAGCAGCCCCCGCCCTATTTCCTACGAGCAGTACTTC. It encodes CASSPRPISYEQYF.

This chain connects TRBV5-1 to TRBJ2-7; D gene unclear. CDR1 is SGHRS and CDR2 is YFSETQ in the germline V gene. The CDR3 runs to 16 residues. V lost 4 bases, J lost 2 bases, and 19 bases lay in between. Written as DNA, the CDR3 is TGCGCCAGCAGCCCCGGGCTGGATTTAAGAACCTACGAGCAGTACTTC. Protein product: CASSPGLDLRTYEQYF.

This clonotype was seen a handful of times. V and J are TRBV28 and TRBJ2-5; D may be TRBD2 (7 bases). Germline V gives CDR1 MDHEN, CDR2 SYDVKM. The CDR3 is made up of 15 amino acids. Deletions cut 4 bases from V and 7 bases from J, with 19 bases between. Here the CDR3 DNA reads TGTGCCAGCAGTTACGGGGGGTGGCAGGGGACGACCCAGTACTTC. Translated, it gives CASSYGGWQGTTQYF.

This chain joins TRBV6-2 or TRBV6-3 and TRBJ2-7; D could derive from TRBD1 or TRBD2 (5 bases each). The CDR3 covers 13 residues. V lost 9 bases to trimming and J lost 5 bases, with 17 bases between them. The germline V gene has CDR1 MNHEY and CDR2 SVGEGT. As DNA, the CDR3 is TGTGCCAGTCTTTATTTTTTGGGGGACGAGCAGTACTTC. This encodes CASLYFLGDEQYF.

Only a few counts were recorded for this clonotype. The chain has TRBV4-2 and TRBJ2-7; unclear D gene. The germline V gene has CDR1 LGHNA and CDR2 YNFKEQ. The CDR3 runs 15 residues. The ends were cut back, 3 bases at V and 3 bases at J, with 15 bases in the middle. CDR3 DNA sequence: TGTGCCAGCAGCCAGGCTCTTGGCAGACTCTACGAGCAGTACTTC. This translates into CASSQALGRLYEQYF.

The CDR3 loop is CASRPGSPGTEAFF. The CDR3 DNA is TGTGCCAGCAGACCCGGGTCTCCGGGCACTGAAGCTTTCTTT. The chain combines TRBV27 with TRBJ1-1, with D uncertain. The V gene's germline CDR1 is MNHEY and CDR2 SMNVEV (reference sequence). The CDR3 length is 14 residues. V lost 6 bases, J lost 4 bases, and 15 bases lay in between.

The rearrangement joins TRBV20-1 to TRBJ2-7; unclear D gene. V lost 0 bases, J lost 2 bases, and 14 bases lay in between. From germline, CDR1 is DFQATT and CDR2 SNEGSKA (reference sequence). The CDR3 is made up of 15 amino acids. The CDR3 DNA follows: TGCAGTGCTAGAGATATGGTGGGATCCACCTACGAGCAGTACTTC. Translating gives CSARDMVGSTYEQYF.

This chain connects TRBV2 to TRBJ2-5; D is uncertain. CDR3 length: 11 residues. In germline, CDR1 is SNHLY, CDR2 FYNNEI. Deletions cut 7 bases from V and 3 bases from J, with 6 bases between. For the CDR3, the DNA is TGTGCCAGCAAGCCAGAAGAGACCCAGTACTTC. Translating gives CASKPEETQYF.